Described below is a single T cell receptor (beta chain) sequence and its context. Cohort allocation depended upon clinical history that participants reported. CDR1 and CDR2 (germline): SGHTA, FQGNSA. Between the trimmed V and J ends, which lost 5 bases and 8 bases, there was a span of 16 bases. The CDR3 extends over 14 amino acids. These data originate in a study of blood T cell repertoires in COVID-19. Repertoires were generated with immunoSEQ multiplex PCR, while TCRdb's copy carries only in-frame clones and drops some. This sample has 180,000 or so clones; almost 85% occur once, and the top ten carry approximately 10%.

This clonotype was sampled from a man aged 50 to 60 who had recovered from COVID-19. The V call is TRBV7-2, the J call TRBJ2-4; D is perhaps TRBD2 (6 bases). Sequenced: PBMCs or T cells enriched from blood (not recorded which). CDR3 sequence reads: CASSAGPQADIQYF. CDR3 in DNA: TGTGCCAGCAGCGCGGGACCTCAGGCGGACATTCAGTACTTC.